This T cell receptor (beta chain) was observed in a study of technical replicates of blood from four donors. Measured with immunoSEQ multiplex PCR; TCRdb has only the in-frame clones, and not every one. The data contain around 83,000 clones, over 90% of them singletons. CDR1 is LNHDA, CDR2 SQIVND, per germline (reference sequence). This CDR3 has 14 residues. Trimming removed 3 bases from V and 4 bases from J; junction bases left unmatched: 5. Sequenced material: T cells isolated from PBMCs. The chain carries TRBV19 and TRBJ2-7; 8 bases are shared with TRBD2. The TCR sequence derives from a human donor in good health. The CDR3 reads CASSIGGTSYEQYF. The CDR3 region has the DNA TGTGCCAGTAGTATCGGGGGGACTAGTTACGAGCAGTACTTC.